This T cell receptor beta chain derives from a study of shared clonotypes between healthy human individuals. As for the study in general: CD4 naive cells filled three plates per donor, CD4 memory three, CD8 naive two and CD8 memory one.

Of note for this clone: Its matching antigen is unknown.

Study-wide points: Enrolling few donors narrowed the genetic and exposure-history diversity that was represented.

Naive-designated CD8 cells lacked CD45RO, were positively enriched for CCR7, and omitted terminally differentiated effector memory CD45RA+ cells. Donors comprised only Caucasian adults living in Nashville, Tennessee. The method was immunoSEQ multiplex PCR; TCRdb's version includes in-frame clones alone and lacks a portion of them. Of roughly 2,000,000 clones listed, approximately 95% are singletons. The CDR3 extends over 13 amino acids. The germline CDR1 and CDR2 sequences are SGHAT and FQNNGV. This sequence was found in a man between 18 and 29 years old in good health. Input material: naive CD8+ T cells sorted from blood. The chain employs TRBV11-2 and TRBJ2-5, with 10 bases matching TRBD1. The DNA end is a closer match to TRBJ2-7, so the J assignment may be wrong. In nucleotides, the CDR3 is TGTGCCAGCAGCTGGGACAGGGGCAGCGAGCAGTACTTC. Translating it yields CASSWDRGSEQYF.